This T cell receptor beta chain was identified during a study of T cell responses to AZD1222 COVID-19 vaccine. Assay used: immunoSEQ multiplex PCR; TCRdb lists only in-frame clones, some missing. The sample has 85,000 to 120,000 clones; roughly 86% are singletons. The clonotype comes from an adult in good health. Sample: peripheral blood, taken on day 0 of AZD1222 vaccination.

The DNA of the CDR3 is TGTGCCAGCAGCGGCCGGGACAGGGCCTCTGGGGCCAACGTCCTGACTTTC. Amino acid sequence: CASSGRDRASGANVLTF. The chain couples TRBV9 to TRBJ2-6, with TRBD1 matching 9 bases. CDR1 and CDR2 from the germline V gene are SGDLS and YYNGEE. After removal of 3 bases from V and 0 bases from J, the junction contained 4 bases not matched to a gene. The CDR3 totals 17 residues.